This TCR beta chain stems from a study of shared clonotypes between healthy human individuals. Study-level background: Contributing individuals were a couple of females and a few males aged 18 to 49. A donor's plate count was three for CD4 naive and three for CD4 memory; CD8 naive had two and CD8 memory one.

The CDR3 covers 13 residues. V lost 3 bases, J lost 3 bases, and 8 bases lay in between. Germline V lookup: CDR1 GTSNPN, CDR2 SVGIG (reference sequence). The assay was carried out at the deep level. Authors' analysis steps: Filtering differed since immunoSEQ provided only junctions, with no quality scores. Sequencing was performed with immunoSEQ multiplex PCR; in TCRdb, only in-frame clones are kept and a portion is missing. V, J and clone size were drawn from that table, and D and trimming were deduced from the DNA. The sample holds 190,000 or so clones; approximately 62% are singletons and the top ten take 10%.

This receptor was identified in a man aged 25 to 40 in good health. The chain uses TRBV30 and TRBJ1-4; D is uncertain. Sequenced material: memory CD4+ T cells sorted from blood. Regarding subset: CD45RA-negative fraction. In DNA, the CDR3 is TGTGCCTGGAGCCGGCAGTCTAATGAAAAACTGTTTTTT. Its translation: CAWSRQSNEKLFF.